One and the same sample provided the 20 T cell receptor beta chains below, sequenced in a study of cytomegalovirus exposure and HLA in healthy donors. PCR employed 60 Vbeta and 13 Jbeta primers. The protocol was immunoSEQ multiplex PCR, while the TCRdb copy is restricted to in-frame clones and leaves out a portion. The repertoire holds approximately 200,000 clones, with around 79% as singletons. Input material: PBMCs. The source of these receptors is a woman between 18 and 29 years old in good health and CMV-seronegative.

The genes are TRBV6-6 and TRBJ2-7; unclear D gene. The CDR3 length is 12 residues. V gave up 5 bases and J gave up 0 bases, with 5 bases separating them. Germline-derived CDR1 and CDR2 are MNHNY and SVGAGI (reference sequence). The CDR3 is CASSRSSYEQYF. The CDR3 DNA follows: TGTGCCAGCAGTAGGAGCTCCTACGAGCAGTACTTC.

The rearrangement uses TRBV6-1 and TRBJ2-1, with 8 bases identical to TRBD2. The germline CDR1 and CDR2 sequences are MNHNS and SASEGT. The CDR3 covers 15 residues. V lost 6 bases and J lost 6; bases outside the gene matches: 10. The DNA of the CDR3 is TGTGCCAGCAGCACCGCCCGGAGCGGGGGCAATGAGCAGTTCTTC. Its protein is CASSTARSGGNEQFF.

The V and J genes are TRBV28 and TRBJ1-1; no clear D. V was clipped by 3 bases and J by 5 bases, with 22 bases between them. The CDR3 loop spans 17 amino acids. The germline gives CDR1 MDHEN, CDR2 SYDVKM. The CDR3 protein is CASSFRSWVGRGTEAFF. In DNA form, the CDR3 reads TGTGCCAGCAGTTTCCGCTCCTGGGTAGGGAGAGGGACTGAAGCTTTCTTT. Supplemented by reference TRBV28 and TRBJ1-1, the full variable domain reads DVKVTQSSRYLVKRTGEKVFLECVQDMDHENMFWYRQDPGLGLRLIYFSYDVKMKEKGDIPEGYSVSREKKERFSLILESASTNQTSMYLCASSFRSWVGRGTEAFFGQGTRLTVV.

The gene calls are TRBV4-3 and TRBJ2-1; tentative D call: TRBD2 (5 bases). The CDR3 covers 16 residues. V was cut by 5 bases and J by 0 bases, with 14 bases left in between. Germline lookup yields CDR1 LGHNA and CDR2 YSLEER. The CDR3 is CASSRGAEISYNEQFF. DNA of the CDR3: TGCGCCAGCAGCAGAGGAGCGGAGATCTCCTACAATGAGCAGTTCTTC.

This clone was observed a single time. This chain joins TRBV18 and TRBJ2-2; 8 positions match TRBD1. The ends lost 5 bases at V and 6 bases at J; junction bases unmatched: 29. This CDR3 contains 22 residues. Germline assignment: CDR1 KGHSH and CDR2 LQKENI. CDR3 DNA sequence: TGTGCCAGCTCATCATGGCTGGGAGAGTTGGAGGGACAGGTGGACTTGGCCGGGGAGCTGTTTTTT. Amino acid sequence: CASSSWLGELEGQVDLAGELFF.

The gene calls are TRBV6-1 and TRBJ2-7; D is undetermined. Germline assignment: CDR1 MNHNS and CDR2 SASEGT. V lost 3 bases to trimming and J lost 5 bases, with 8 bases between them. The CDR3 spans 12 residues. CDR3 coding DNA: TGTGCCAGCAGTGACAGGTACGACGAGCAGTACTTC. Amino acid sequence: CASSDRYDEQYF.

The V call is TRBV19, the J call TRBJ2-6; possibly TRBD2 for D (6 bases). This CDR3 has 17 residues. Germline loops: CDR1 LNHDA, CDR2 SQIVND (reference sequence). Trimming removed 3 bases at V and 4 bases at J, with 16 bases between. CDR3 protein: CASSMDVGGPGANVLTF. CDR3 DNA: TGTGCCAGTAGTATGGATGTAGGAGGGCCCGGGGCCAACGTCCTGACTTTC. Supplemented by reference TRBV19 and TRBJ2-6, the full variable domain reads DGGITQSPKYLFRKEGQNVTLSCEQNLNHDAMYWYRQDPGQGLRLIYYSQIVNDFQKGDIAEGYSVSREKKESFPLTVTSAQKNPTAFYLCASSMDVGGPGANVLTFGAGSRLTVL.

The chain employs TRBV11-3 and TRBJ2-5; 10 bases are a match to TRBD1. With 1 base clipped from V and 5 bases from J, the junction kept 13 bases outside the gene matches. The germline V gene encodes CDR1 SGHNT and CDR2 YENEEA. The CDR3 totals 18 residues. CDR3 in DNA: TGTGCCAGCAGCTTAGCTTTATTCGGACAGGGGGGTTTGGAGACCCAGTACTTC. The encoded protein is CASSLALFGQGGLETQYF.

This clone turned up a few times. The chain employs TRBV4-2 and TRBJ1-2; TRBD1 matches at 8 bases. CDR3 size: 15 residues. The trim removed 4 bases at V and 4 bases at J, leaving 8 bases unmatched. CDR1 LGHNA and CDR2 YNFKEQ come from the germline V gene. The CDR3 here is CASSLPGQESYGYTF. The CDR3 DNA follows: TGTGCCAGCAGCCTACCGGGACAGGAGAGCTATGGCTACACCTTC.

The chain's CDR3 is CSVPGSSGNTIYF. The CDR3 DNA sequence: TGCAGCGTTCCCGGGAGCTCTGGAAACACCATATATTTT. The V gene is TRBV29-1, the J gene TRBJ1-3, with D unclear. The length of the CDR3 is 13 residues. V was cut by 5 bases and J by 0 bases, with 8 bases left in between. Per the germline V gene, CDR1 is SQVTM and CDR2 is ANQGSEA.

The chain couples TRBV23-1 to TRBJ1-6; 10 bases agree with TRBD1. TRBV23-1 is marked as an open reading frame, function uncertain. V lost 4 bases to trimming and J lost 5 bases; unmatched junction nucleotides: 5. The CDR3 is made up of 16 amino acids. CDR3 nucleotides: TGCGCCAGCAGTCCCAAGACAGGGGGCCATAATTCACCCCTCCACTTT. Its protein product is CASSPKTGGHNSPLHF.

The chain carries TRBV6-5 and TRBJ1-4; D is unresolved. Germline values: CDR1 MNHEY, CDR2 SVGAGI. CDR3 length: 14 residues. V shed 7 bases and J shed 3 bases, with 12 bases lying between them. CDR3 coding DNA: TGTGCCAGCACCTCCAGGAGGCCTAATGAAAAACTGTTTTTT. This sequence encodes CASTSRRPNEKLFF.

The V gene is TRBV30, the J gene TRBJ2-1; tentatively, D is TRBD2 (6 bases). V lost 0 bases and J 14 bases, leaving 17 bases between the germline ends. The germline V gene has CDR1 GTSNPN and CDR2 SVGIG (reference sequence). The CDR3 extends over 13 amino acids. The CDR3 sequence is CAWSVASAPRKFF. CDR3 bases: TGTGCCTGGAGTGTAGCTAGCGCACCCAGAAAGTTCTTC.

This clone was picked up one time. The J gene is TRBJ1-2, the V gene TRBV29-1; perhaps TRBD1 as D (6 bases). Germline lookup yields CDR1 SQVTM and CDR2 ANQGSEA. Deletions cut 2 bases from V and 6 bases from J, with 10 bases between. There are 12 residues in the CDR3. The CDR3 reads CSVEKGDDGYTF. The CDR3 nucleotides read TGCAGCGTTGAAAAGGGGGATGATGGCTACACCTTC.

On this clone itself: One junction end does not reproduce the germline sequence, and a read error may be involved. The chain links TRBV7-9 to TRBJ2-7; D not resolved. CDR1 is SEHNR, CDR2 FQNEAQ, per germline (reference sequence). The CDR3 runs to 11 residues. The CDR3 protein is CSSEESYEQYF. Here the CDR3 DNA reads TGTTCCAGTGAGGAGTCCTACGAGCAGTACTTC. Full variable domain (missing parts from reference TRBV7-9 and TRBJ2-7): DTGVSQNPRHKITKRGQNVTFRCDPISEHNRLYWYRQTLGQGPEFLTYFQNEAQLEKSRLLSDRFSAERPKGSFSTLEIQRTEQGDSAMYLCSSEESYEQYFGPGTRLTVT.

This clone is a singleton in its sample. The rearrangement uses TRBV18 and TRBJ2-5, with 12 bases identical to TRBD2. The CDR3 is 16 amino acids. V lost 2 bases to trimming and J lost 5 bases; unmatched junction nucleotides: 6. CDR1 is KGHSH, CDR2 LQKENI, per germline. The DNA for the CDR3 is TGTGCCAGCTCACCAATGACTAGCGGGAGTTGGGAGACCCAGTACTTC. This translates into CASSPMTSGSWETQYF.

The chain links TRBV7-8 to TRBJ2-3, with D possibly matching TRBD2 (6 bases). The ends were cut back, 1 base at V and 5 bases at J, with 10 bases in the middle. The CDR3 runs to 14 residues. CDR1 is SGHVS and CDR2 is FQNEAQ in the germline V gene. CDR3 loop: CASSLGRGKDTQYF. CDR3 DNA sequence: TGTGCCAGCAGCTTAGGGCGGGGTAAAGATACGCAGTATTTT.

This clone came up a few times. The chain recombines TRBV9 with TRBJ1-1; D is possibly TRBD1 (5 bases). CDR1 is SGDLS and CDR2 is YYNGEE in the germline V gene. Trimming pared 4 bases from V and 1 base from J, leaving 11 bases between. The CDR3 consists of 14 residues. The CDR3 spells CASSPTTGNTEAFF. The CDR3 DNA reads TGTGCCAGCAGCCCCACCACAGGGAACACTGAAGCTTTCTTT.

This sequence joins TRBV25-1 and TRBJ2-3, with a possible D match to TRBD1 (6 bases). The CDR3 runs 16 residues. CDR1 MGHDK and CDR2 SYGVNS come from the germline V gene. The V gene lost 3 bases and the J gene lost 1 base, with 14 bases spanning the gap. CDR3 region: CASSEATGMGTDTQYF. CDR3 sequence (DNA): TGTGCCAGCAGTGAGGCTACAGGGATGGGCACAGATACGCAGTATTTT.

V is TRBV14 and J is TRBJ1-6, with 7 bases identical to TRBD1. V dropped 4 bases and J dropped 9; count of bases not matched to a gene: 6. Germline V gene sequence: CDR1 SGHDN, CDR2 FVKESK. The CDR3 is 14 residues long. As DNA, the CDR3 is TGTGCCAGCAGCCTAGGCCGGGACAGTTCACCCCTCCACTTT. Translation gives CASSLGRDSSPLHF.